The next 32 T cell receptor beta chains were all read from a single sample in a study of T cell changes during pregnancy in multiple sclerosis. TCRdb's copy holds only in-frame clones and misses some; the assay was immunoSEQ multiplex PCR. The sample shows about 70,000 clones, approximately 91% of them seen only once. Material: CD4+ T cells from peripheral blood mononuclear cells, obtained after pregnancy. These receptors came from a female donor with multiple sclerosis, enrolled in a pregnancy study.

DNA for the CDR3: TGTGCCAGCAGCTTTGCCCGGGGGGCCGGTAGGAACAATGAGCAGTTCTTC. This encodes CASSFARGAGRNNEQFF. The chain recombines TRBV7-9 with TRBJ2-1, with D maybe TRBD2 (7 bases). V shed 3 bases and J shed 5 bases, with 20 bases lying between them. The CDR3 contains 17 residues. Per the germline V gene, CDR1 is SEHNR and CDR2 is FQNEAQ (reference sequence). The full variable domain, in which reference TRBV7-9 and TRBJ2-1 provide the parts outside the CDR3, is DTGVSQNPRHKITKRGQNVTFRCDPISEHNRLYWYRQTLGQGPEFLTYFQNEAQLEKSRLLSDRFSAERPKGSFSTLEIQRTEQGDSAMYLCASSFARGAGRNNEQFFGPGTRLTVL.

V is TRBV7-3 and J is TRBJ2-1, with 9 bases aligning to TRBD1. The J segment lost 0 bases and the V segment lost 6 bases, leaving 6 bases of the junction unmatched. The germline V gene encodes CDR1 SGHTA and CDR2 FQGTGA. CDR3 length: 16 amino acids. The CDR3 loop reads CASSRDRVSSYNEQFF. In DNA, the CDR3 is TGTGCCAGCAGTAGGGACAGGGTCAGCTCCTACAATGAGCAGTTCTTC.

The chain uses TRBV15 and TRBJ2-3; D gene uncertain. V lost 3 bases, J lost 0 bases, and 10 bases lay in between. The CDR3 is 15 amino acids. Germline lookup yields CDR1 LNHNV and CDR2 YYDKDF (reference sequence). CDR3 nucleotides: TGTGCCACCAGCAGCCGAGCCCCTAGCACAGATACGCAGTATTTT. Translating gives CATSSRAPSTDTQYF.

About this clone itself: The identical CDR3 is also encoded by other nucleotide sequences in the sample. The V call is TRBV5-6, the J call TRBJ2-5; 14 nucleotides agree with TRBD2. The CDR3 consists of 17 residues. With V trimmed by 4 bases and J by 2 bases, 7 bases remained unmatched. Per the germline V gene, CDR1 is SGHDT and CDR2 is YYEEEE. CDR3 DNA: TGTGCCAGCAGCCCTAGACTAGCGGGAGGGCGGCAAGAGACCCAGTACTTC. Amino acid sequence: CASSPRLAGGRQETQYF.

The rearrangement joins TRBV6-1 to TRBJ2-5; D perhaps matches TRBD2 (6 bases). The CDR3 length is 14 residues. Germline assignment: CDR1 MNHNS and CDR2 SASEGT. V gave up 3 bases and J gave up 5 bases, with 13 bases separating them. CDR3 bases: TGTGCCAGCAGTGATGGGGGAGGAGGGGAGACCCAGTACTTC. Its protein is CASSDGGGGETQYF.

The J gene is TRBJ1-2, the V gene TRBV14; 7 nucleotides agree with TRBD1. This CDR3 has 15 amino acids. V shed 4 bases, J shed 8 bases, and the junction held 13 bases outside the gene matches. CDR1 and CDR2 from the germline V gene are SGHDN and FVKESK. The CDR3 spells CASSRFDGGGVGYTF. The CDR3 DNA follows: TGTGCCAGCAGCCGATTTGATGGAGGGGGCGTCGGCTACACCTTC.

V and J are TRBV6-1 and TRBJ2-1, with D perhaps matching TRBD1 (6 bases). V dropped 9 bases and J dropped 10 bases, with 25 bases sitting between them. Looked up from germline, CDR1 is MNHNS and CDR2 is SASEGT. The length of the CDR3 is 15 residues. The CDR3 sequence: CASTWIRGVLQEQFF. DNA of the CDR3: TGTGCCAGTACATGGATCAGGGGAGTTTTACAGGAGCAGTTCTTC.

The chain combines TRBV5-1 with TRBJ2-3; a possible D gene is TRBD1 (6 bases). Trimming cost V 0 bases and J 2 bases, with 13 bases left between them. Germline CDR1 and CDR2: SGHRS and YFSETQ. The CDR3 is 16 residues long. The CDR3 DNA follows: TGCGCCAGCAGCTTGGGCCCGACAGGCAACACAGATACGCAGTATTTT. This gives the protein CASSLGPTGNTDTQYF.

V is TRBV29-1 and J is TRBJ1-5; TRBD1 matches at 7 bases. CDR3 length: 13 amino acids. Germline values: CDR1 SQVTM, CDR2 ANQGSEA. J was trimmed by 4 bases and V by 4 bases; bases with no gene match: 4. CDR3 DNA: TGCAGCGTTGGCCAGGGGGTTAATCAGCCCCAGCATTTT. Amino acids: CSVGQGVNQPQHF.

V is TRBV27 and J is TRBJ2-1; D possibly corresponds to TRBD2 (6 bases). The CDR3 extends over 15 amino acids. Deletions cut 5 bases from V and 1 base from J, with 12 bases between. The germline V gene encodes CDR1 MNHEY and CDR2 SMNVEV (reference sequence). DNA of the CDR3: TGTGCCAGCAGTAGGCTAGCGATTTCCTACAATGAGCAGTTCTTC. This sequence encodes CASSRLAISYNEQFF.

The chain joins TRBV19 to TRBJ1-4; D unclear. Trimming removed 6 bases from V and 2 bases from J, with 7 bases in between. The CDR3 contains 13 residues. The germline gives CDR1 LNHDA, CDR2 SQIVND (reference sequence). The CDR3 loop is CASRRETNEKLFF. As DNA, the CDR3 is TGTGCCAGTAGAAGGGAGACTAATGAAAAACTGTTTTTT.

The chain combines TRBV4-1 with TRBJ2-6, with a possible D match to TRBD1 (5 bases). V shed 1 base and J shed 2 bases, with 15 bases lying between them. This CDR3 spans 18 amino acids. Germline CDR1 and CDR2: MGHRA and YSYEKL. CDR3 in amino acids: CASSQGHSQGPGANVLTF. The CDR3 nucleotides are TGCGCCAGCAGCCAAGGGCACTCGCAGGGTCCTGGGGCCAACGTCCTGACTTTC.

The CDR3 DNA reads TGTGCCAGCAGTTTATCCCCCACGACTCCGAACACTGAAGCTTTCTTT. This gives the protein CASSLSPTTPNTEAFF. The V gene is TRBV27, the J gene TRBJ1-1; D is uncertain. This CDR3 contains 16 residues. CDR1 and CDR2 from the germline V gene are MNHEY and SMNVEV (reference sequence). Trimming left V 0 bases short and J 1 base short, with 12 bases between.

This clone was observed once. The chain combines TRBV7-3 with TRBJ2-2; D might be TRBD1 (5 bases). Germline lookup yields CDR1 SGHTA and CDR2 FQGTGA. The CDR3 loop spans 14 amino acids. V was shortened by 3 bases and J by 6 bases, with 11 bases between the two germline ends. Here the CDR3 reads CASSLAARAGELFF. The CDR3 region has the DNA TGTGCCAGCAGCTTGGCGGCCAGGGCCGGGGAGCTGTTTTTT.

This chain uses TRBV5-4 with TRBJ1-1; D is perhaps TRBD1 (6 bases). Germline loops: CDR1 SGHNT, CDR2 YYREEE (reference sequence). The CDR3 covers 14 residues. Trimming shortened V by 0 bases and J by 3 bases, and 9 bases separated the two germline ends. The CDR3 reads CASSLAAGDTEAFF. The CDR3 DNA is TGTGCCAGCAGCTTGGCCGCAGGGGACACTGAAGCTTTCTTT.

This clone was counted once. The chain is built from TRBV6-5 and TRBJ2-3; no firm D call. Germline assignment: CDR1 MNHEY and CDR2 SVGAGI. This CDR3 comprises 14 residues. V was trimmed by 2 bases and J by 5 bases, leaving 11 bases between them. The CDR3: CASSYGQPGDTQYF. The CDR3 DNA reads TGTGCCAGCAGTTACGGGCAGCCCGGAGATACGCAGTATTTT.

The chain recombines TRBV5-1 with TRBJ1-1; no clear D. Germline V gene sequence: CDR1 SGHRS, CDR2 YFSETQ. The CDR3 runs 14 residues. V lost 1 base to trimming and J lost 0 bases, with 7 bases between them. As DNA, the CDR3 is TGCGCCAGCAGCTTGACAGCTTTGAACACTGAAGCTTTCTTT. It encodes CASSLTALNTEAFF.

The V gene is TRBV6-1, the J gene TRBJ2-7; a weak D match, TRBD1 (5 bases). CDR3 length equals 14 residues. The germline CDR1 and CDR2 sequences are MNHNS and SASEGT. V was shortened by 1 base and J by 9 bases, with 16 bases between the two germline ends. CDR3 DNA: TGTGCCAGCAGTGAAGTTCAGGACATTAGGAGGCAGTACTTC. Translating it yields CASSEVQDIRRQYF.

J is TRBJ1-5 and V is TRBV18; TRBD1 matches at 10 bases. The V gene's germline CDR1 is KGHSH and CDR2 LQKENI. The length of the CDR3 is 14 residues. V trimming: 3 bases; J trimming: 7 bases; junction bases outside the gene matches: 3. The CDR3 nucleotides are TGTGCCAGCTCACCCGGGACAGGGGAACAGCCCCAGCATTTT. It codes for CASSPGTGEQPQHF.

This chain connects TRBV7-9 to TRBJ2-3; TRBD2 matches 7 bases. Germline CDR1 SEHNR, CDR2 FQNEAQ (reference sequence). J was trimmed by 2 bases and V by 8 bases; bases with no gene match: 7. This CDR3 has 14 amino acids. Here the CDR3 reads CASGGGYSTDTQYF. The CDR3 region has the DNA TGTGCCAGCGGGGGGGGTTATTCCACAGATACGCAGTATTTT.

V is TRBV4-1 and J is TRBJ1-1, with 7 bases fitting TRBD1. The CDR3 sequence is 16 residues long. V shed 3 bases and J 1 base; nucleotides not matched to a gene: 8. Germline V CDR1 and CDR2: MGHRA, YSYEKL. CDR3 region: CASSQTGKTENTEAFF. The CDR3, as DNA: TGCGCCAGCAGCCAGACAGGGAAAACTGAGAACACTGAAGCTTTCTTT.

The chain employs TRBV6-5 and TRBJ2-5, with 12 bases lining up with TRBD2. This CDR3 has 16 amino acids. J lost 1 base, V lost 4 bases, and 4 bases had no gene match. Germline values: CDR1 MNHEY, CDR2 SVGAGI. The CDR3 DNA is TGTGCCAGCAGTTCCGGGACTAGCGGGCTCCAAGAGACCCAGTACTTC. Residues: CASSSGTSGLQETQYF.

The chain joins TRBV27 to TRBJ2-2; a possible D gene is TRBD2 (6 bases). V dropped 4 bases and J dropped 0 bases, with 9 bases sitting between them. The CDR3 has 15 residues. Per the germline V gene, CDR1 is MNHEY and CDR2 is SMNVEV (reference sequence). CDR3 sequence reads: CASSWRGSNTGELFF. The DNA for the CDR3 is TGTGCCAGCAGTTGGAGGGGTTCGAACACCGGGGAGCTGTTTTTT.

V usage is TRBV18 and J usage is TRBJ2-7; D call uncertain. CDR3 length: 12 residues. The germline V gene has CDR1 KGHSH and CDR2 LQKENI. Deletions cut 3 bases from V and 4 bases from J, with 7 bases between. CDR3: CASSPLEYEQYF. Here the CDR3 DNA reads TGTGCCAGCTCACCGTTGGAGTACGAGCAGTACTTC.

Here the CDR3 DNA reads TGTGCCAGCAGCGAATCAGGTCGTGGTGAAGCTTTCTTT. It is translated as CASSESGRGEAFF. This chain joins TRBV9 and TRBJ1-1; D uncertain. This CDR3 spans 13 amino acids. Deletions cut 3 bases from V and 7 bases from J, with 13 bases between. Germline CDR1 SGDLS, CDR2 YYNGEE.

The chain recombines TRBV14 with TRBJ1-2, with 10 nucleotides matching TRBD1. This CDR3 has 15 amino acids. Germline V gives CDR1 SGHDN, CDR2 FVKESK. Trimming took 4 bases from V and 6 from J; bases not matched to a gene: 8. CDR3 in DNA: TGTGCCAGCAGCCCCTTGGGACAGGGGAACAATGGCTACACCTTC. Translated, it gives CASSPLGQGNNGYTF. Full variable domain (rest looked up from reference TRBV14 and TRBJ1-2): EAGVTQFPSHSVIEKGQTVTLRCDPISGHDNLYWYRRVMGKEIKFLLHFVKESKQDESGMPNNRFLAERTGGTYSTLKVQPAELEDSGVYFCASSPLGQGNNGYTFGSGTRLTVV.

The V call is TRBV28, the J call TRBJ1-2; 7 nucleotides line up with TRBD1. V trimming: 6 bases; J trimming: 2 bases; junction bases outside the gene matches: 6. Germline V gene data show CDR1 as MDHEN and CDR2 as SYDVKM. This CDR3 has 14 amino acids. The CDR3 sequence is CASRNRGPNYGYTF. CDR3 sequence (DNA): TGTGCCAGCAGGAACAGGGGCCCCAACTATGGCTACACCTTC.

The CDR3 region has the DNA TGTGCCAGCACTTCTAGCGGGAGGTTTCTCACCTACGAGCAGTACTTC. It encodes CASTSSGRFLTYEQYF. The chain is built from TRBV28 and TRBJ2-7; 11 nucleotides match TRBD2. This CDR3 comprises 16 residues. Germline V gene lookup returns CDR1 MDHEN and CDR2 SYDVKM. With 7 bases clipped from V and 2 bases from J, the junction kept 10 bases outside the gene matches.

J is TRBJ2-3 and V is TRBV5-1, with TRBD2 identical over 10 bases. The CDR3 has 16 residues. The V segment lost 3 bases and the J segment 2 bases; nucleotides outside the gene matches: 6. CDR1 is SGHRS and CDR2 is YFSETQ in the germline V gene. The CDR3 nucleotides read TGCGCCAGCAGCTCGGGACTAGCGAGATACACAGATACGCAGTATTTT. Translating it yields CASSSGLARYTDTQYF.

The count of this clone is one. The rearrangement links TRBV6-1 to TRBJ2-3; 9 nucleotides align to TRBD2. CDR3 size: 17 residues. The J segment lost 1 base and the V segment lost 0 bases, leaving 5 bases of the junction unmatched. From germline, CDR1 is MNHNS and CDR2 SASEGT. DNA for the CDR3: TGTGCCAGCAGTGAAGCGATGTCTAGCGGGGGCACAGATACGCAGTATTTT. Encoded protein: CASSEAMSSGGTDTQYF.

The gene calls are TRBV7-8 and TRBJ2-3; TRBD2 agrees at 9 bases. With V trimmed by 3 bases and J by 2 bases, 12 bases remained unmatched. CDR3 length: 18 amino acids. Germline V lookup: CDR1 SGHVS, CDR2 FQNEAQ. The CDR3 is CASSLLAGRTTLTDTQYF. CDR3 in DNA: TGTGCCAGCAGCTTGCTAGCGGGGCGCACAACCCTCACAGATACGCAGTATTTT.

This clone has a handful of counts. The rearrangement links TRBV6-5 to TRBJ1-1; D is undetermined. Trimming took 7 bases from V and 0 from J, leaving 9 bases between them. The CDR3 length is 13 residues. Germline V gene data show CDR1 as MNHEY and CDR2 as SVGAGI. The CDR3: CASTDLMNTEAFF. The DNA for the CDR3 is TGTGCCAGCACAGACTTGATGAACACTGAAGCTTTCTTT.